The rows below give T cell receptor beta chains drawn from one sample of a study of cytomegalovirus exposure and HLA in healthy donors. Here immunoSEQ multiplex PCR was the method, and the copy in TCRdb shows in-frame clones only, minus some. The table lists over 120,000 clones, 65% to 85% of them singletons. The sample was PBMCs. The receptors come from a male donor in good health and CMV-seronegative. The CDR3 runs from the conserved cysteine through the conserved F or W. The D gene is left open where the match is weak. Not all rows give a size; the values are once, few, many and, for expanded clones, a class.

d_call	v_call	j_call	clone_size	cdr3_nt	cdr3_aa
-	TRBV9	TRBJ1-5	-	TGTGCCAGCAGCGTAGCGGGCAGGGTGGATCAGCCCCAGCATTTT	CASSVAGRVDQPQHF
-	TRBV7-6	TRBJ2-1	few	TGTGCCAGCAGTTTGAGTTATGAGCAGTTCTTC	CASSLSYEQFF
TRBD1	TRBV6-4	TRBJ2-1	few	TGTGCCAGCAGTGACTCTGAGGGGGCGAATGAGCAGTTCTTC	CASSDSEGANEQFF
-	TRBV7-9	TRBJ2-1	-	TGTGCCAGCAGCAAACTAAGCGGAAGCTCCTACAATGAGCAGTTCTTC	CASSKLSGSSYNEQFF
TRBD2	TRBV5-1	TRBJ2-1	-	TGCGCCAGCAGCTTGACCGGGACTAGGATTGAGCAGTTCTTC	CASSLTGTRIEQFF
-	TRBV19	TRBJ2-1	-	TGTGCCAGTAGTAAGAGATACTCCTACAATGAGCAGTTCTTC	CASSKRYSYNEQFF
TRBD2	TRBV5-1	TRBJ2-7	-	TGCGCCAGCAGCCCCGCTAGCGGGGAGACCTACGAGCAGTACTTC	CASSPASGETYEQYF
TRBD2	TRBV25-1	TRBJ2-7	few	TGTGCCAGCAGTGGCAAAGCGGGATATTCCTACGAGCAGTACTTC	CASSGKAGYSYEQYF
-	TRBV7-9	TRBJ1-2	-	TGTGCCAGCAGCTTATCCGGAGTTAACTATGGCTACACCTTC	CASSLSGVNYGYTF
-	TRBV2	TRBJ1-2	-	TGTGCCAGCAGTTCACAGGGAGACTATGGCTACACCTTC	CASSSQGDYGYTF
TRBD2	TRBV7-8	TRBJ2-2	few	TGTGCCAGCAGCCAGACTAGCGGGGGGTCTGACGGGGAGCTGTTTTTT	CASSQTSGGSDGELFF
TRBD2	TRBV10-3	TRBJ2-7	-	TGTGCCATCAGTGAGTCCAGCGGGGGGGGAGTCTCCCTCTCCTACGAGCAGTACTTC	CAISESSGGGVSLSYEQYF
-	TRBV6-5	TRBJ2-2	-	TGTGCCAGCAGCCAGGGGTCCGGGGAGCTGTTTTTT	CASSQGSGELFF
TRBD1	TRBV19	TRBJ1-4	-	TGTGCCAGTAGTGGACCCAGGGGGATGGCTAATGAAAAACTGTTTTTT	CASSGPRGMANEKLFF
TRBD1	TRBV6-1	TRBJ2-7	-	TGTGCCAGCAGTGTTGGGACAGGGGGCTACGAGCAGTACTTC	CASSVGTGGYEQYF
-	TRBV5-4	TRBJ2-6	once	TGTGCCAGCGGGTCAACGGGCTCTGGGGCCAACGTCCTGACTTTC	CASGSTGSGANVLTF
-	TRBV6-1	TRBJ1-4	-	TGTGCCAGCAGTGAATCGGGGGGGCGTTTTGAAAAACTGTTTTTT	CASSESGGRFEKLFF
TRBD1	TRBV7-6	TRBJ2-1	-	TGTGCCAGCAGGGGGGACAGTAGTTCCTACAATGAGCAGTTCTTC	CASRGDSSSYNEQFF
TRBD1	TRBV25-1	TRBJ1-1	-	TGTGCCAGCAGAGGACAGGGAGGAACTGAAGCTTTCTTT	CASRGQGGTEAFF
-	TRBV6-5	TRBJ2-1	-	TGTGCCAGCAGTTATAGCGGCAATGAGCAGTTCTTC	CASSYSGNEQFF
-	TRBV27	TRBJ1-4	-	TGTGCCAGCAGGGGGGGGCTGTGGAAGCTCAATGAAAAACTGTTTTTT	CASRGGLWKLNEKLFF
TRBD1	TRBV5-1	TRBJ2-2	-	TGCGCCAGCAGCCTGCCCGGACAGGGTGGAACCGGGGAGCTGTTTTTT	CASSLPGQGGTGELFF
-	TRBV14	TRBJ2-1	-	TGTGCCAGCAGCCAAGATCAGGGTCGAATAAGGCAGTTCTTC	CASSQDQGRIRQFF
-	TRBV10-2	TRBJ1-1	-	TGCGCCAGCAGACAGACAGGCTCTAGTCCTGAAGCTTTCTTT	CASRQTGSSPEAFF
TRBD2	TRBV5-1	TRBJ2-3	-	TGCGCCAGCAGCGGACTAGCGGGTACAGATACGCAGTATTTT	CASSGLAGTDTQYF
-	TRBV5-1	TRBJ1-2	-	TGCGCCAGCAGCACGGAGGGCTATGGCTACACCTTC	CASSTEGYGYTF
-	TRBV4-2	TRBJ2-5	-	TGTGCCAGCAGCCCAGTGACAGAACAAGAGACCCAGTACTTC	CASSPVTEQETQYF
-	TRBV7-9	TRBJ1-3	few	TGTTCCAGCGAAAACTCGGGATCCAACTCTGGAAACACCATATATTTT	CSSENSGSNSGNTIYF
TRBD2	TRBV11-3	TRBJ2-3	once	TGTGCCAGCAGCTTACGGGTACGGGGGGGGCTCACAGATACGCAGTATTTT	CASSLRVRGGLTDTQYF
TRBD2	TRBV7-8	TRBJ2-7	-	TGTGCCAGCAGCCCACTGACTAGCGGGGGAAGGTACGAGCAGTACTTC	CASSPLTSGGRYEQYF
-	TRBV27	TRBJ2-6	-	TGTGCCAGCAGCTGGTTCGGTGGGGCCAACGTCCTGACTTTC	CASSWFGGANVLTF
TRBD1	TRBV7-9	TRBJ2-7	once	TGTTCCGCGGGGCAGGGGGCGGCCTACGAGCAGTACTTC	CSAGQGAAYEQYF
TRBD2	TRBV5-1	TRBJ2-3	-	TGCGCCAGCAACTCCCTAGCGGGGGGGCCTGGTACGCAGTATTTT	CASNSLAGGPGTQYF
TRBD1	TRBV6-5	TRBJ1-2	-	TGTGCCAGCAGTCCCAAAACCGGGACAGGGGAAGGCTACACCTTC	CASSPKTGTGEGYTF
TRBD1	TRBV5-1	TRBJ1-1	-	TGCGCCAGCAGCAACCGGGACAGGGTTACTGAAGCTTTCTTT	CASSNRDRVTEAFF
-	TRBV7-9	TRBJ2-5	-	TGTGCCAGCAGCTTCGTGAACACGCAAGAGACCCAGTACTTC	CASSFVNTQETQYF
-	TRBV5-5	TRBJ1-5	-	TGTGCCAGCAGCTTACAGGGTGATCAGCCCCAGCATTTT	CASSLQGDQPQHF
TRBD2	TRBV2	TRBJ2-3	-	TGTGCCAGGGGTGCGGGAGGGCACGCGCAGTATTTT	CARGAGGHAQYF
TRBD1	TRBV11-3	TRBJ1-1	-	TGTGCCAGCAGCTACAGGGGAGAGGACACTGAAGCTTTCTTT	CASSYRGEDTEAFF
-	TRBV18	TRBJ2-2	-	TGTGCCAGCTCGATTAGTAGCGGCGTAAGGACCGGGGAGCTGTTTTTT	CASSISSGVRTGELFF
TRBD2	TRBV14	TRBJ2-7	-	TGTGCCAGCAGCCGGACTAGCTATATTACGGGGCAGTACTTC	CASSRTSYITGQYF
TRBD1	TRBV5-1	TRBJ2-1	-	TGCGCCAGCAGCAGAAAACCAGGGGGTTCTTACAATGAGCAGTTCTTC	CASSRKPGGSYNEQFF
-	TRBV18	TRBJ2-5	-	TGTGCCAGCTCACCTCGGCAGGGGAGAGAGACCCAGTACTTC	CASSPRQGRETQYF
-	TRBV27	TRBJ1-1	few	TGTGCCAGCAGTTTATTGGGCAAGGCCCACACTGAAGCTTTCTTT	CASSLLGKAHTEAFF
-	TRBV11-3	TRBJ2-7	few	TGTGCCAGCAGCACCGGACAAGACTACGAGCAGTACTTC	CASSTGQDYEQYF
TRBD1	TRBV27	TRBJ2-7	-	TGTGCCAGCAGTACAAGGGACAGTCTTAGCGAGCAGTACTTC	CASSTRDSLSEQYF
-	TRBV12-2	TRBJ1-4	-	TGTGCAAGTCGCCCACAGGGGGCATGTGAAAAACTGTTTTTT	CASRPQGACEKLFF
-	TRBV27	TRBJ1-2	-	TGTGCCAGCAGTTCCCCAGGGGCGGCAGGGTATGGCTACACCTTC	CASSSPGAAGYGYTF
-	TRBV18	TRBJ2-5	-	TGTGCCAGCTCACCAGGACAGACCCAGGGGGAGACCCAGTACTTC	CASSPGQTQGETQYF
-	TRBV7-8	TRBJ1-6	-	TGTGCCAGCAGTTTGGGACAAAGGGAGTCACCCCTCCACTTT	CASSLGQRESPLHF
-	TRBV4-2	TRBJ2-6	-	TGTGCCAGCAGCCTTGGACAGAGCTCTGGGGCCAACGGCCTGACTTTC	CASSLGQSSGANGLTF